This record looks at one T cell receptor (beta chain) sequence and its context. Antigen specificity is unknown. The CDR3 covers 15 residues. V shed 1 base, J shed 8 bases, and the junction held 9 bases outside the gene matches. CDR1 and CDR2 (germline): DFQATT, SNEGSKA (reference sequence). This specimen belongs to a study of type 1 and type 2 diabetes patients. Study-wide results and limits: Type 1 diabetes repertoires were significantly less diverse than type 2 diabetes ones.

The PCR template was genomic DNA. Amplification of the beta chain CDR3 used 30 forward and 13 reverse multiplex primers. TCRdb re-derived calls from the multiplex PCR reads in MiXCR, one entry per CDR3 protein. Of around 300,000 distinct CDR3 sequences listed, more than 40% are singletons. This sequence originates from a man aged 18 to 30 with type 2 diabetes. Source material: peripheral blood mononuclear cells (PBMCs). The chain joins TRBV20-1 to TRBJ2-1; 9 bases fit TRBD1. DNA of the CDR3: TGCAGTGCTAGAGCCCCGGGACAGGGACGGGATGAGCAGTTCTTC. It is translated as CSARAPGQGRDEQFF.